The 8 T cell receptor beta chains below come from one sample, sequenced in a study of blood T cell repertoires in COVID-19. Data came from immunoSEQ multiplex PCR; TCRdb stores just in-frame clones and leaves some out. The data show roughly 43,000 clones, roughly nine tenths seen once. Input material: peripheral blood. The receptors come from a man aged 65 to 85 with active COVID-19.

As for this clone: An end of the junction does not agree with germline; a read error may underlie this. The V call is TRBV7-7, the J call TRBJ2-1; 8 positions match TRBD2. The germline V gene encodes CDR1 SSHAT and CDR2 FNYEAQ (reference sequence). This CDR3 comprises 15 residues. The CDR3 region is CASSLAGGGLNEQFF. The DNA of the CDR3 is TGTGCTAGCAGCTTAGCGGGCGGGGGGCTAAATGAGCAGTTCTTC.

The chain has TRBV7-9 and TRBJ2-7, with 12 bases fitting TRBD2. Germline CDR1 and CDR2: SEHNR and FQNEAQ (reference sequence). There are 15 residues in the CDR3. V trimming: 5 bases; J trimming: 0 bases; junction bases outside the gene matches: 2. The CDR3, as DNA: TGTGCCAGCAGCCTGACTAGCGGGGGCTCCTACGAGCAGTACTTC. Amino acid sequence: CASSLTSGGSYEQYF.

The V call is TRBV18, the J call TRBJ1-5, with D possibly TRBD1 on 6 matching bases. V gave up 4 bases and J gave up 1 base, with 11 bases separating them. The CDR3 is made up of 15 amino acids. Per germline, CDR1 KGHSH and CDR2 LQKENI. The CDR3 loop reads CASSLWDTSNQPQHF. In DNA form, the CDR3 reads TGTGCCAGCTCACTCTGGGACACGAGCAATCAGCCCCAGCATTTT.

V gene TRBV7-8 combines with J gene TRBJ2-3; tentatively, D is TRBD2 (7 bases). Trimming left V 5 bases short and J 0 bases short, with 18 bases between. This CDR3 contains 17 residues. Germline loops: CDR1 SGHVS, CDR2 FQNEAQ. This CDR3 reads CASSPRGLAASTDTQYF. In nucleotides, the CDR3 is TGTGCCAGCAGCCCCCGGGGGCTAGCGGCTAGCACAGATACGCAGTATTTT.

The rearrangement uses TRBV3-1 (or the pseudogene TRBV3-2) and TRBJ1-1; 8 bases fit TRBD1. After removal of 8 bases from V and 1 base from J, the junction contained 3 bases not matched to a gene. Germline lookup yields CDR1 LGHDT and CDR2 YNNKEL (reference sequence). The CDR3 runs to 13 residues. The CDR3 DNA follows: TGTGCCAGCGGACAGGGCGAGAACACTGAAGCTTTCTTT. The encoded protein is CASGQGENTEAFF.

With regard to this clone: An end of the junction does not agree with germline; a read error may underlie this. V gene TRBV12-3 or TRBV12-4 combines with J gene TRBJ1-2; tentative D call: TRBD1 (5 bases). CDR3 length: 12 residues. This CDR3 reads CASSLSTGRAYF. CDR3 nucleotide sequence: TGTGCCAGCAGTTTGAGCACCGGCAGGGCCTACTTC.

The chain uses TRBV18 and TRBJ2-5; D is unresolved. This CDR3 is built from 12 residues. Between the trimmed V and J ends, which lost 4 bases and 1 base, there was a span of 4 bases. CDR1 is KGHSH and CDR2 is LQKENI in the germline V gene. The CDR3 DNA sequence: TGTGCCAGCTCACTCCTCCAAGAGACCCAGTACTTC. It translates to CASSLLQETQYF. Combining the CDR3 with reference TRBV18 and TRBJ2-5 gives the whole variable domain NAGVMQNPRHLVRRRGQEARLRCSPMKGHSHVYWYRQLPEEGLKFMVYLQKENIIDESGMPKERFSAEFPKEGPSILRIQQVVRGDSAAYFCASSLLQETQYFGPGTRLLVL.

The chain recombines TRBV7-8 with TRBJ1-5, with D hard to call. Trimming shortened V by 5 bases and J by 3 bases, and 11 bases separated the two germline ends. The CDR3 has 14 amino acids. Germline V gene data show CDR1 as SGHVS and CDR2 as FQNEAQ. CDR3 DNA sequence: TGTGCCAGCAGCCGGGCGCGGGCCAATCAGCCCCAGCATTTT. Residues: CASSRARANQPQHF.